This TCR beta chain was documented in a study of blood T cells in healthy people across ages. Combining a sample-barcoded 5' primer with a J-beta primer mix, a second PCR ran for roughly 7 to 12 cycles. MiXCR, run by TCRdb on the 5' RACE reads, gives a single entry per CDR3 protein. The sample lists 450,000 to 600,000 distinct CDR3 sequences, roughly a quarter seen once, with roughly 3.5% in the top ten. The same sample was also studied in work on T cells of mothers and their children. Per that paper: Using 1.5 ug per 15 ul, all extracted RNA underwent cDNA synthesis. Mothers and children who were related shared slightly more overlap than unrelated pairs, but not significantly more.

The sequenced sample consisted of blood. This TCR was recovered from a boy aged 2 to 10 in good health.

In nucleotides, the CDR3 is TGTGCCAGCTCCAACAGTCTGGGGAACTACACCTTC. As protein: CASSNSLGNYTF. The J gene is TRBJ1-2, the V gene TRBV18, with D unclear. Germline CDR1 KGHSH, CDR2 LQKENI. This CDR3 spans 12 amino acids. The V and J ends lost 6 bases and 10 bases respectively, with 15 bases between them.